The next 26 T cell receptor beta chains were all read from a single sample in a study of early T cells in non-severe SARS-CoV-2 infection. TCRdb fed the 5' RACE reads into MiXCR, producing one record per CDR3 protein. The sample includes some 29,000 distinct CDR3 sequences, about 5% seen only once; the top ten take roughly 10%. Source material: whole blood. The source is an adult who was a healthcare worker with PCR-confirmed SARS-CoV-2 infection or an uninfected control (not recorded which).

CDR3 coding DNA: TGTGCCAGCAGCATCCGGGACTCCTACGAGCAGTACTTC. Amino acid sequence: CASSIRDSYEQYF. The chain employs TRBV7-2 and TRBJ2-7; possibly TRBD2 for D (5 bases). V was clipped by 5 bases and J by 0 bases, with 8 bases between them. This CDR3 has 13 amino acids. Germline-derived CDR1 and CDR2 are SGHTA and FQGNSA. Full variable domain (rest looked up from reference TRBV7-2 and TRBJ2-7): GAGVSQSPSNKVTEKGKDVELRCDPISGHTALYWYRQSLGQGLEFLIYFQGNSAPDKSGLPSDRFSAERTGGSVSTLTIQRTQQEDSAVYLCASSIRDSYEQYFGPGTRLTVT.

The table lists this clonotype with a few counts. The rearrangement uses TRBV30 and TRBJ2-1; 9 positions match TRBD1. This CDR3 contains 21 residues. The germline CDR1 and CDR2 sequences are GTSNPN and SVGIG (reference sequence). The ends lost 2 bases at V and 2 bases at J; junction bases unmatched: 22. DNA for the CDR3: TGTGCCTGGAGTTATGACTTACAGGGGGCGTGGGCGGCTGATGCCTACAATGAGCAGTTCTTC. The encoded protein is CAWSYDLQGAWAADAYNEQFF.

CDR3 nucleotides: TGCAGCGTGTCGACTAGCGGGACCAAAGAGCAGTTCTTC. Protein sequence: CSVSTSGTKEQFF. The chain couples TRBV29-1 to TRBJ2-1, with TRBD2 identical over 11 bases. This CDR3 has 13 amino acids. V lost 6 bases and J lost 10; bases outside the gene matches: 8. The germline gives CDR1 SQVTM, CDR2 ANQGSEA.

This clonotype appeared many times. The genes are TRBV29-1 and TRBJ1-1, with D possibly matching TRBD1 (5 bases). Trimming took off 4 bases at V and 0 bases at J, with 9 bases between the two ends. This CDR3 contains 13 residues. The germline V gene encodes CDR1 SQVTM and CDR2 ANQGSEA. CDR3 sequence reads: CSVAGRMNTEAFF. In nucleotides, the CDR3 is TGCAGCGTTGCAGGGCGCATGAACACTGAAGCTTTCTTT.

The genes are TRBV7-2 and TRBJ2-7, with no clear D. V lost 2 bases and J 1 base, leaving 6 bases between the germline ends. Germline values: CDR1 SGHTA, CDR2 FQGNSA. The CDR3 has 13 residues. CDR3 in DNA: TGTGCCAGCAGCTTACCTGTATCCTACGAGCAGTACTTC. Translation: CASSLPVSYEQYF.

J is TRBJ2-3 and V is TRBV5-1; 7 bases map to TRBD2. V lost 0 bases, J lost 2 bases, and 6 bases stayed unmatched. Germline V gives CDR1 SGHRS, CDR2 YFSETQ. The CDR3 loop spans 16 amino acids. CDR3 residues: CASSLAPSGNTDTQYF. The CDR3 DNA reads as TGCGCCAGCAGCTTGGCCCCAAGCGGGAACACAGATACGCAGTATTTT. Full variable domain (remainder filled in from reference TRBV5-1 and TRBJ2-3): KAGVTQTPRYLIKTRGQQVTLSCSPISGHRSVSWYQQTPGQGLQFLFEYFSETQRNKGNFPGRFSGRQFSNSRSEMNVSTLELGDSALYLCASSLAPSGNTDTQYFGPGTRLTVL.

This clonotype was counted many times. This chain connects TRBV7-8 to TRBJ2-7; tentatively, D is TRBD1 (6 bases). Germline V CDR1 and CDR2: SGHVS, FQNEAQ. Trimming took off 4 bases at V and 7 bases at J, with 11 bases between the two ends. There are 12 residues in the CDR3. This CDR3 reads CASSSHQGEQYF. In DNA, the CDR3 is TGTGCCAGCAGCTCGCACCAGGGGGAGCAGTACTTC.

This clonotype has more than one count but fewer than ten. The chain combines TRBV6-2 or TRBV6-3 with TRBJ1-1; 8 bases are a match to TRBD1. Germline V lookup: CDR1 MNHEY, CDR2 SVGEGT. V was clipped by 5 bases and J by 5 bases; unmatched bases: 10. This CDR3 region has 15 residues. The CDR3 reads CASSPTGTGRTEAFF. CDR3 sequence (DNA): TGTGCCAGCAGTCCAACCGGGACAGGACGTACTGAAGCTTTCTTT.

This clonotype was detected a few times. The chain employs TRBV27 and TRBJ2-3; D gene uncertain. This CDR3 comprises 14 residues. Germline CDR1 is MNHEY and CDR2 is SMNVEV (reference sequence). Trimming took off 5 bases at V and 6 bases at J, with 15 bases between the two ends. This chain's CDR3 is CASSIGPFTDTQYF. The CDR3 region has the DNA TGTGCCAGCAGTATAGGGCCTTTCACGGATACGCAGTATTTT.

This clonotype was recorded a few times. V and J are TRBV3-1 and TRBJ2-7, with TRBD2 identical over 10 bases. The V gene end was trimmed by 0 bases and the J gene end by 7 bases; junction bases not matched to a gene: 9. This CDR3 comprises 16 residues. CDR1 and CDR2 (germline): LGHDT, YNNKEL (reference sequence). In nucleotides, the CDR3 is TGTGCCAGCAGCCAAGAACGGCTAGCGGGGGCGAAGGAGCAGTACTTC. Translating it yields CASSQERLAGAKEQYF.

This clonotype was detected a few times. In nucleotides, the CDR3 is TGTGCCAGCAGTGGGACGGCCCGTAGCAATCAGCCCCAGCATTTT. It translates to CASSGTARSNQPQHF. V is TRBV2 and J is TRBJ1-5; D uncertain. Trimming stripped 4 bases from V and 0 bases from J, with 10 bases between. The CDR3 has 15 amino acids. Germline assignment: CDR1 SNHLY and CDR2 FYNNEI.

This rearrangement joins TRBV9 to TRBJ2-7; TRBD2 is a possible D gene (5 bases). CDR1 and CDR2 (germline): SGDLS, YYNGEE. Trimming took off 0 bases at V and 2 bases at J, with 9 bases between the two ends. This CDR3 comprises 14 residues. The chain's CDR3 is CASSVGGGTYEQYF. As DNA, the CDR3 is TGTGCCAGCAGCGTAGGAGGAGGAACCTACGAGCAGTACTTC.

The chain links TRBV12-3 or TRBV12-4 to TRBJ2-3; D perhaps matches TRBD1 (6 bases). V was pared by 3 bases and J by 1 base, with 14 bases between. The CDR3 totals 16 residues. DNA of the CDR3: TGTGCCAGCAGTTTCTTAAATTCAGGGGGCACAGATACGCAGTATTTT. It encodes CASSFLNSGGTDTQYF.

This clonotype was recorded many times. The rearrangement uses TRBV6-2 or TRBV6-3 and TRBJ1-2; TRBD1 aligns across 7 bases. The CDR3 covers 12 residues. Trimming took 7 bases from V and 6 from J; bases not matched to a gene: 5. From germline, CDR1 is MNHEY and CDR2 SVGEGT. CDR3 bases: TGTGCCAGCAAGGGGACAGCGAATGGCTACACCTTC. Translated, it gives CASKGTANGYTF.

There are a few counts of this clonotype. The chain links TRBV7-6 to TRBJ2-5; D uncertain. The CDR3 is 13 residues long. V was trimmed by 4 bases and J by 2 bases, leaving 8 bases between them. Germline lookup yields CDR1 SGHVS and CDR2 FNYEAQ. Here the CDR3 reads CASSSRRQETQYF. DNA of the CDR3: TGTGCCAGCAGCTCGAGGCGACAAGAGACCCAGTACTTC.

This clonotype came up many times. V is TRBV7-2 and J is TRBJ2-2; D remains unclear. Looked up from germline, CDR1 is SGHTA and CDR2 is FQGNSA. The CDR3 totals 13 residues. The V and J ends lost 2 bases and 5 bases respectively, with 6 bases between them. The CDR3 here is CASSLFRTGELFF. CDR3 coding DNA: TGTGCCAGCAGCTTATTCCGAACCGGGGAGCTGTTTTTT.

This clonotype appeared many times. The V call is TRBV27, the J call TRBJ2-4; the D is unclear. Trimming pared 5 bases from V and 6 bases from J, leaving 11 bases between. This CDR3 is built from 13 residues. Germline loops: CDR1 MNHEY, CDR2 SMNVEV (reference sequence). In nucleotides, the CDR3 is TGTGCCAGCAGTCCAAGGGTGGGAAACATTCAGTACTTC. Translated: CASSPRVGNIQYF.

The chain recombines TRBV7-9 with TRBJ2-7; the match to TRBD1 covers 9 bases. V lost 5 bases and J lost 0; bases outside the gene matches: 5. This CDR3 is built from 15 residues. Germline lookup yields CDR1 SEHNR and CDR2 FQNEAQ (reference sequence). CDR3 region: CASSPGQGSSYEQYF. In nucleotides, the CDR3 is TGTGCCAGCAGCCCGGGACAGGGAAGCTCCTACGAGCAGTACTTC.

This clonotype was seen many times. V and J are TRBV4-1 and TRBJ1-3; D possibly corresponds to TRBD1 (5 bases). The germline CDR1 and CDR2 sequences are MGHRA and YSYEKL. Trimming cost V 4 bases and J 0 bases, with 13 bases left between them. The CDR3 covers 16 residues. The CDR3 DNA follows: TGCGCCAGCAGCCTCCGGGACTCAAGCTCTGGAAACACCATATATTTT. Residues: CASSLRDSSSGNTIYF.

This clonotype has a count of ten or more. This chain joins TRBV27 and TRBJ1-5; perhaps TRBD1 as D (5 bases). In germline, CDR1 is MNHEY, CDR2 SMNVEV (reference sequence). The CDR3 is made up of 15 amino acids. V dropped 6 bases and J dropped 3 bases, with 15 bases sitting between them. CDR3 bases: TGTGCCAGCAGCCCGACAGAATTGTTCAATCAGCCCCAGCATTTT. Translating gives CASSPTELFNQPQHF.

In this sample, this clonotype turned up many times. The chain is built from TRBV5-5 and TRBJ2-4; D is perhaps TRBD1 or TRBD2 (5 bases each). The CDR3 runs 16 residues. CDR1 is SGHKS, CDR2 YYEKEE, per germline (reference sequence). With 4 bases removed from V and 3 bases from J, the gap between germline ends came to 17 bases. The CDR3 DNA reads as TGTGCCAGCAGCCCTCGGGGCGCCTCCGGCAAAAACATTCAGTACTTC. It specifies CASSPRGASGKNIQYF.

Ten or more counts support this clonotype. This chain joins TRBV12-3 or TRBV12-4 and TRBJ1-1; D perhaps matches TRBD1 (6 bases). CDR3 length equals 16 residues. Trimming pared 6 bases from V and 5 bases from J, leaving 22 bases between. The CDR3: CASSRKLGGGYTEAFF. The DNA of the CDR3 is TGTGCCAGCAGCCGGAAACTTGGGGGGGGCTATACTGAAGCTTTCTTT.

The sample holds many counts of this clonotype. V gene TRBV28 combines with J gene TRBJ2-4, with 7 nucleotides matching TRBD2. This CDR3 spans 16 amino acids. V lost 3 bases to trimming and J lost 3 bases; unmatched junction nucleotides: 8. Germline V lookup: CDR1 MDHEN, CDR2 SYDVKM. The CDR3 protein is CASSLPSRGVKNIQYF. CDR3 DNA: TGTGCCAGCAGTTTGCCTTCTCGGGGGGTCAAAAACATTCAGTACTTC.

This clonotype was seen ten or more times. The genes are TRBV28 and TRBJ1-1; D ambiguous. The V end lost 7 bases, the J end lost 0 bases, and 12 bases lay between the germline ends. The germline gives CDR1 MDHEN, CDR2 SYDVKM. This CDR3 is 14 amino acids long. The CDR3 sequence is CASISGRLNTEAFF. The CDR3 DNA is TGTGCCAGCATCTCGGGTCGTTTGAACACTGAAGCTTTCTTT.

This clonotype was seen repeatedly, ten times or more. CDR3 amino acids: CASSPSGTRDTIYF. Here the CDR3 DNA reads TGTGCCAGCAGCCCCAGCGGGACGCGAGACACCATATATTTT. This chain uses TRBV7-2 with TRBJ1-3, with D perhaps TRBD1 (5 bases). The germline gives CDR1 SGHTA, CDR2 FQGNSA. The V gene lost 5 bases and the J gene lost 8 bases, with 16 bases spanning the gap. The CDR3 runs 14 residues. Full variable domain (rest looked up from reference TRBV7-2 and TRBJ1-3): GAGVSQSPSNKVTEKGKDVELRCDPISGHTALYWYRQSLGQGLEFLIYFQGNSAPDKSGLPSDRFSAERTGGSVSTLTIQRTQQEDSAVYLCASSPSGTRDTIYFGEGSWLTVV.

This clonotype has at least ten counts. The chain employs TRBV11-2 and TRBJ2-5, with D maybe TRBD2 (5 bases). There are 15 residues in the CDR3. Germline V CDR1 and CDR2: SGHAT, FQNNGV. V dropped 5 bases and J dropped 3 bases, with 16 bases sitting between them. The DNA of the CDR3 is TGTGCCAGCAGCCGTAGACCGACTACCGAAGAGACCCAGTACTTC. It yields the protein CASSRRPTTEETQYF.